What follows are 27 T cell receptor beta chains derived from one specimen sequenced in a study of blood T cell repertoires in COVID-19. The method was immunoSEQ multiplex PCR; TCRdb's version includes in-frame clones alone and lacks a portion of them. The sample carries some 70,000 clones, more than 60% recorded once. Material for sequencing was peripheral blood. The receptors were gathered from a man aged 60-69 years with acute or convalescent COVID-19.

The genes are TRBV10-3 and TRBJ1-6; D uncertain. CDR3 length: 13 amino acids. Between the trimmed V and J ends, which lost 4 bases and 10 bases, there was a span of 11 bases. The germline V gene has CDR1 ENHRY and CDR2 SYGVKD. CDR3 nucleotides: TGTGCCATCAGTGGGGAGATTGGGTCACCCCTCCACTTT. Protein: CAISGEIGSPLHF.

CDR3 residues: CASSESGSYEQYV. For the CDR3, the DNA is TGTGCCAGCAGTGAAAGCGGGTCCTACGAGCAGTACGTC. The genes are TRBV2 and TRBJ2-7; a weak D match, TRBD2 (6 bases). Trimming removed 2 bases at V and 1 base at J, with 6 bases between. In germline, CDR1 is SNHLY, CDR2 FYNNEI. The CDR3 spans 13 residues.

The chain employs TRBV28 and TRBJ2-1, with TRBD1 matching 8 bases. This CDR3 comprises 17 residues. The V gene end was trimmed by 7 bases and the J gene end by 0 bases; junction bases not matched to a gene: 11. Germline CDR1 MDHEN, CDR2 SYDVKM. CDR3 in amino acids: CASTPSQGAPSYNEQFF. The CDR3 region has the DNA TGTGCCAGCACTCCGTCCCAGGGGGCACCCTCCTACAATGAGCAGTTCTTC.

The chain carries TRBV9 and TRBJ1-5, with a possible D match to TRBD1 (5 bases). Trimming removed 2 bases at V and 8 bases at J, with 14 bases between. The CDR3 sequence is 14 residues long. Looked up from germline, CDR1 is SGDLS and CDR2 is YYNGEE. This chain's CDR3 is CASSVVGELEPQHF. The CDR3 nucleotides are TGTGCCAGCAGCGTCGTAGGGGAATTGGAGCCCCAGCATTTT.

CDR3 nucleotide sequence: TGCGCCAGCAGCGCTTTGGGAGACAATCAGCCCCAGCATTTT. It is translated as CASSALGDNQPQHF. The chain employs TRBV5-1 and TRBJ1-5, with unresolved D. Germline V lookup: CDR1 SGHRS, CDR2 YFSETQ. This CDR3 region has 14 residues. V lost 4 bases and J 3 bases, leaving 11 bases between the germline ends.

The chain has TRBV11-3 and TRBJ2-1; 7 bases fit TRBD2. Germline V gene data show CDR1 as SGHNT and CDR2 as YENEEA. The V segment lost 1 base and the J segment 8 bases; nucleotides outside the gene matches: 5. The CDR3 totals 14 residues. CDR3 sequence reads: CASSLAGGSDEQFF. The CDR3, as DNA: TGTGCCAGCAGCTTAGCGGGAGGTTCGGATGAGCAGTTCTTC.

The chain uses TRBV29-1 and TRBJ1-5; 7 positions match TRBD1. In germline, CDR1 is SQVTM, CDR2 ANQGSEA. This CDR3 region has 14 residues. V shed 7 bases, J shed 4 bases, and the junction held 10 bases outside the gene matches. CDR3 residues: CSATQGEKNQPQHF. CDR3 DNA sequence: TGCAGCGCTACGCAGGGGGAGAAAAATCAGCCCCAGCATTTT.

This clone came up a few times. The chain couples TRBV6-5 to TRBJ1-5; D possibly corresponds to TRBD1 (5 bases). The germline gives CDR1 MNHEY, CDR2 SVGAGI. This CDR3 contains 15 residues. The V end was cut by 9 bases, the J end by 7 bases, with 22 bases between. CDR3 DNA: TGTGCCAGTATGTCGGGGGGACTAAATTTCCAGCCCCAGCATTTT. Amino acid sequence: CASMSGGLNFQPQHF.

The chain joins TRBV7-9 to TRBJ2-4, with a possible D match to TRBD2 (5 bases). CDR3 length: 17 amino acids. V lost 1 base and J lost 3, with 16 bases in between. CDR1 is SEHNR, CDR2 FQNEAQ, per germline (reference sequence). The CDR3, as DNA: TGTGCCAGCAGCTTAGAGTGGGATAGCGTAGGCAAAAACATTCAGTACTTC. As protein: CASSLEWDSVGKNIQYF.

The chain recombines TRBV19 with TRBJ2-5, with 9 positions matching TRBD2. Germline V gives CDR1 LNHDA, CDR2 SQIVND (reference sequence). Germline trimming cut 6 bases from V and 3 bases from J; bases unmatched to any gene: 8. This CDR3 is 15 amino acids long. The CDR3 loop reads CASSPRGGLEETQYF. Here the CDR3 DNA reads TGTGCCAGTAGCCCGCGGGGGGGCCTGGAAGAGACCCAGTACTTC.

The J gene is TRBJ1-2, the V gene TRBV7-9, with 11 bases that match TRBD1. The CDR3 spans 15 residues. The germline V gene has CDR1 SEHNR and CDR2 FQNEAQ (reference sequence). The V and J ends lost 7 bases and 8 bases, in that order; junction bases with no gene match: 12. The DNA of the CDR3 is TGTGCCAGCACCTTCTATCGGACAGGGGGCGGGGGCTACACCTTC. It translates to CASTFYRTGGGGYTF.

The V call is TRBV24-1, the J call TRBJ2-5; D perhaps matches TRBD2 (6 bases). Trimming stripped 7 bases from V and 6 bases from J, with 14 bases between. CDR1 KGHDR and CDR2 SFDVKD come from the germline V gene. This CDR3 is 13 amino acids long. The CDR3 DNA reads TGTGCCACCAGCCCAGTGGGGGGACAGACCCAGTACTTC. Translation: CATSPVGGQTQYF.

This CDR3 reads CASRGLGTDTQYF. The CDR3 DNA is TGCGCCAGTCGGGGGTTGGGCACAGATACGCAGTATTTT. The rearrangement links TRBV5-1 to TRBJ2-3; D may be TRBD2 (6 bases). This CDR3 is 13 amino acids long. The V end was cut by 8 bases, the J end by 1 base, with 11 bases between. The germline gives CDR1 SGHRS, CDR2 YFSETQ.

CDR3 DNA sequence: TGCGCCAGCAGCTTGACAACAACTAATGAAAAACTGTTTTTT. Its translation is CASSLTTTNEKLFF. The V and J genes are TRBV5-1 and TRBJ1-4; D unresolved. CDR3 length: 14 amino acids. The V end was cut by 1 base, the J end by 0 bases, with 4 bases between. The germline gives CDR1 SGHRS, CDR2 YFSETQ.

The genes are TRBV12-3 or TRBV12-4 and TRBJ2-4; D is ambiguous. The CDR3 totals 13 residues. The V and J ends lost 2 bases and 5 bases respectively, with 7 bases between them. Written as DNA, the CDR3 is TGTGCCAGCAGTTTAAGGCAGGAAAACATTCAGTACTTC. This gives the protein CASSLRQENIQYF.

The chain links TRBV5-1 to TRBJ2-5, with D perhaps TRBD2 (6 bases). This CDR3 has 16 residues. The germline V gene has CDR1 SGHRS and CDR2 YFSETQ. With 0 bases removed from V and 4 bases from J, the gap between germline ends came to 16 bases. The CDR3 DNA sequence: TGCGCCAGCAGCTTGGACGGGGAGCTCGGGGGAGAGACCCAGTACTTC. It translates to CASSLDGELGGETQYF.

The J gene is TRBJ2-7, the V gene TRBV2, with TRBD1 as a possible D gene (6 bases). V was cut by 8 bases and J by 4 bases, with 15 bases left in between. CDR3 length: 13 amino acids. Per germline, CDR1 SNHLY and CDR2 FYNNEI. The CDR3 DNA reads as TGTGCCAGCGAAGGGGACACCAGATACGAGCAGTACGTC. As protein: CASEGDTRYEQYV.

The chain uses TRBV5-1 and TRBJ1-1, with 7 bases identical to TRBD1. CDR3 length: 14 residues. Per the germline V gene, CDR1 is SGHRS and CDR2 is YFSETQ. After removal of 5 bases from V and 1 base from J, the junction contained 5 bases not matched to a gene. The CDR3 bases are TGCGCCAGCAGGACCGGGACAGAGAACACTGAAGCTTTCTTT. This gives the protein CASRTGTENTEAFF. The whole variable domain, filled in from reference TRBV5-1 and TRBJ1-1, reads KAGVTQTPRYLIKTRGQQVTLSCSPISGHRSVSWYQQTPGQGLQFLFEYFSETQRNKGNFPGRFSGRQFSNSRSEMNVSTLELGDSALYLCASRTGTENTEAFFGQGTRLTVV.

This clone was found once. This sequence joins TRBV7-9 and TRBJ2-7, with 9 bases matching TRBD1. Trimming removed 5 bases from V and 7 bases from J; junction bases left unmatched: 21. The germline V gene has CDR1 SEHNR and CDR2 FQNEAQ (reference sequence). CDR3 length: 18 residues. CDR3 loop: CASSPPEGRDRDFGEQYF. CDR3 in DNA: TGTGCCAGCAGCCCCCCGGAGGGTCGGGACAGGGACTTTGGGGAGCAGTACTTC.

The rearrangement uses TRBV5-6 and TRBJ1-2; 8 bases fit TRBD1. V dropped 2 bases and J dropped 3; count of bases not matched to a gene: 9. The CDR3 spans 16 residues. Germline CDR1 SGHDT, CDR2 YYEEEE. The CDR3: CASSFQGAILDYGYTF. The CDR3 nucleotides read TGTGCCAGCAGCTTCCAGGGGGCGATCCTTGACTATGGCTACACCTTC.

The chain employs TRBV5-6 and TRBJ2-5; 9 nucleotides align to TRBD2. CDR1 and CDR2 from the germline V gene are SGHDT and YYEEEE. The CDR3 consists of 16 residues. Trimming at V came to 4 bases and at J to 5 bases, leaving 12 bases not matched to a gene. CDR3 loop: CASSARGRARGETQYF. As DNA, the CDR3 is TGTGCCAGCAGCGCCCGCGGGAGGGCGAGGGGGGAGACCCAGTACTTC.

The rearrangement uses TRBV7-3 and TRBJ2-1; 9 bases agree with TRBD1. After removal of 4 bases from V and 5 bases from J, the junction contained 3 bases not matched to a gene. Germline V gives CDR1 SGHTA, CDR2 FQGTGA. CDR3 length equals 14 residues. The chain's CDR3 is CASSSGTGNNEQFF. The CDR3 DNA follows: TGTGCCAGCAGCTCCGGGACAGGGAACAATGAGCAGTTCTTC. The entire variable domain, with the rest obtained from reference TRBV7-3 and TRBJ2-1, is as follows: GAGVSQTPSNKVTEKGKYVELRCDPISGHTALYWYRQSLGQGPEFLIYFQGTGAADDSGLPNDRFFAVRPEGSVSTLKIQRTERGDSAVYLCASSSGTGNNEQFFGPGTRLTVL.

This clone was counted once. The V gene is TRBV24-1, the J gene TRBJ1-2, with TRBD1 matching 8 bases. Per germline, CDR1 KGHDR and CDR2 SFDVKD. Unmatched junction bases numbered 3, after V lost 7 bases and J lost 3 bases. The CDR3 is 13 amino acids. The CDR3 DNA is TGTGCCACCAGGACAGGGGAATACTATGGCTACACCTTC. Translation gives CATRTGEYYGYTF.

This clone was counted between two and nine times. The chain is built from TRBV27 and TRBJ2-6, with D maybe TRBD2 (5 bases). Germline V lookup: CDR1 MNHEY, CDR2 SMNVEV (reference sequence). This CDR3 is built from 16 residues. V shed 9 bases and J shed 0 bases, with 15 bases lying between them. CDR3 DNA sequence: TGTGCCAGTCGCGTGGGAGACTTCTCTGGGGCCAACGTCCTGACTTTC. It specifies CASRVGDFSGANVLTF.

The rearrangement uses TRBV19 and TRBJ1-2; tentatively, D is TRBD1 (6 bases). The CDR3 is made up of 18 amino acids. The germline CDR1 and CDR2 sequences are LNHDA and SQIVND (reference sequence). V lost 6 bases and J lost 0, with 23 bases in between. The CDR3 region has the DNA TGTGCCAGTAGCGTTATCGGGGACACTCAATCAGCTAACTATGGCTACACCTTC. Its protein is CASSVIGDTQSANYGYTF.

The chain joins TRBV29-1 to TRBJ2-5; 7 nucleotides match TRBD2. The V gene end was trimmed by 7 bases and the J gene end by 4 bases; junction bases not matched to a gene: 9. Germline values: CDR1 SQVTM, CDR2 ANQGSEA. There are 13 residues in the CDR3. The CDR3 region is CSDLRDYGETQYF. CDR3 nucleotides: TGCAGCGACCTCCGGGACTACGGAGAGACCCAGTACTTC.

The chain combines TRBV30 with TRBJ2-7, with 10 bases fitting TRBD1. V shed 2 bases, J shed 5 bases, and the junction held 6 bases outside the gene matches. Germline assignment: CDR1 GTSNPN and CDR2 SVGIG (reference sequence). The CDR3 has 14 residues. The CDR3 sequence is CAWSTGQGGDEQYF. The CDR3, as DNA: TGTGCCTGGAGTACTGGACAGGGGGGGGACGAGCAGTACTTC.